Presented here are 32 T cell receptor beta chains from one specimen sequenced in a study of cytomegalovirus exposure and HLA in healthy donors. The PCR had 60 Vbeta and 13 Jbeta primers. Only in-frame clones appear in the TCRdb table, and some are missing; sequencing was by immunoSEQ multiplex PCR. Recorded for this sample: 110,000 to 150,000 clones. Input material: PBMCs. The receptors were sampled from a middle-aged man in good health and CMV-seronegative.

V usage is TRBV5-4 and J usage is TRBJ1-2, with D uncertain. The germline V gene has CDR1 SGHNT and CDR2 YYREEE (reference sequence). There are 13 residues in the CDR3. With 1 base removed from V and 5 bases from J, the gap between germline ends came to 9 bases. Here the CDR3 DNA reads TGTGCCAGCAGCTTGCGGGGTATTTATGGCTACACCTTC. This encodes CASSLRGIYGYTF.

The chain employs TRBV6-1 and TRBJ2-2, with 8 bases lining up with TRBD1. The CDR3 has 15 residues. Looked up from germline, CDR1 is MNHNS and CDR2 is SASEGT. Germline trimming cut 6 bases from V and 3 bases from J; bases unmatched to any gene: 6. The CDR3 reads CASRPIQGDTGELFF. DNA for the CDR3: TGTGCCAGCAGGCCGATACAGGGGGACACCGGGGAGCTGTTTTTT.

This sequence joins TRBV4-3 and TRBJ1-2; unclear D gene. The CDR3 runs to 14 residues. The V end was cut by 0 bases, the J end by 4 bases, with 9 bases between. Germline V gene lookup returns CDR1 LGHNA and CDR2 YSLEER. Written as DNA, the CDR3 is TGCGCCAGCAGCCAAGAAGAGGGAAGCTATGGCTACACCTTC. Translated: CASSQEEGSYGYTF.

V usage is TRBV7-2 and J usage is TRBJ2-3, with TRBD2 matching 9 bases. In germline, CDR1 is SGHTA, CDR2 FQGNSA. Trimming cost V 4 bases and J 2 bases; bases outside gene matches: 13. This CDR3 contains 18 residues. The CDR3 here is CASSSPGLAGFYTDTQYF. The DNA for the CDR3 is TGTGCCAGCAGCTCTCCGGGGCTAGCGGGGTTCTACACAGATACGCAGTATTTT. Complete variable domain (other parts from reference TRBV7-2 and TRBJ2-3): GAGVSQSPSNKVTEKGKDVELRCDPISGHTALYWYRQSLGQGLEFLIYFQGNSAPDKSGLPSDRFSAERTGGSVSTLTIQRTQQEDSAVYLCASSSPGLAGFYTDTQYFGPGTRLTVL.

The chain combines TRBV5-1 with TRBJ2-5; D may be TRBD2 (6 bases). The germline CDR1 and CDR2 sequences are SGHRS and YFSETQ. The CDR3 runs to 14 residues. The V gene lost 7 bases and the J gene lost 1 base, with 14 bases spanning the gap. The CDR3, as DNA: TGCGCCAGCCACAAATTCGGGGGCCAAGAGACCCAGTACTTC. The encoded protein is CASHKFGGQETQYF.

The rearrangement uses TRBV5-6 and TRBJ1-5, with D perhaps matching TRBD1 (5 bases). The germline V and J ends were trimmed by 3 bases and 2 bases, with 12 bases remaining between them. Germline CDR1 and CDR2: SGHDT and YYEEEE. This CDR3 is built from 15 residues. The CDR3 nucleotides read TGTGCCAGCAGCTCCCAGGGTCGGGGCAATCAGCCCCAGCATTTT. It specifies CASSSQGRGNQPQHF.

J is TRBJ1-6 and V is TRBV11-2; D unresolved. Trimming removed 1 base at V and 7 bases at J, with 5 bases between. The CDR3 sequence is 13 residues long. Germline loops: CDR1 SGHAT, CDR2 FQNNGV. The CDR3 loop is CASSLAGNSPLHF. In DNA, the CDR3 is TGTGCCAGCAGCTTAGCGGGAAATTCACCCCTCCACTTT.

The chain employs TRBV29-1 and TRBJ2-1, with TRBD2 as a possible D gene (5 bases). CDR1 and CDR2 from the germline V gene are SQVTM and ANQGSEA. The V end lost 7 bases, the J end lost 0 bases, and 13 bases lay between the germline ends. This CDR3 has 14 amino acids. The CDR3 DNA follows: TGCAGCGCCTGGTCGGGGAGCTCCTACAATGAGCAGTTCTTC. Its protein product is CSAWSGSSYNEQFF.

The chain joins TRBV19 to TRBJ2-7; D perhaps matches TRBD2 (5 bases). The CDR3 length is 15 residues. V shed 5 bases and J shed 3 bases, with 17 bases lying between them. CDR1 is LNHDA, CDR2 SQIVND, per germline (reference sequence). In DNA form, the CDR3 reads TGTGCCAGTAGTTTTGAGGGCTCACCTGTCTACGAGCAGTACTTC. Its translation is CASSFEGSPVYEQYF.

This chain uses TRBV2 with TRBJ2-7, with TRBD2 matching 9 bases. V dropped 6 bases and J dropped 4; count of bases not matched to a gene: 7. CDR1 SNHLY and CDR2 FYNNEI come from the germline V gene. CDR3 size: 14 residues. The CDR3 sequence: CASRAAGGAYEQYF. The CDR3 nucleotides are TGTGCCAGCAGGGCGGCGGGGGGGGCATACGAGCAGTACTTC.

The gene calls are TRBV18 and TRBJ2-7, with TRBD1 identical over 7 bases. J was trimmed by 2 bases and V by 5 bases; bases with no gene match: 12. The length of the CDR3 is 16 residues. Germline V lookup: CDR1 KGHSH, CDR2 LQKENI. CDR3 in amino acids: CASSGEDRTGPYEQYF. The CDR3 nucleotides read TGTGCCAGCTCAGGTGAGGACCGGACAGGACCCTACGAGCAGTACTTC.

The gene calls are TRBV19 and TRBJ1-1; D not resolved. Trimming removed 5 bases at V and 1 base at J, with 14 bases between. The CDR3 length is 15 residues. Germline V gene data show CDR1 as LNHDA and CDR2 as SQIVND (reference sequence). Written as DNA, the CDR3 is TGTGCCAGTAGTGCTAGGAGAGAACAGAACACTGAAGCTTTCTTT. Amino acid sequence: CASSARREQNTEAFF.

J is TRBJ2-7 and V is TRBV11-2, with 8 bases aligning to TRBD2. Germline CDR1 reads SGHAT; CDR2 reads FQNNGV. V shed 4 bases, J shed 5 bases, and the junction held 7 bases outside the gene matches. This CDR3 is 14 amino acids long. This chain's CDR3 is CASSSYKLADEQYF. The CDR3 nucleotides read TGTGCCAGCAGCTCCTATAAACTAGCGGACGAGCAGTACTTC.

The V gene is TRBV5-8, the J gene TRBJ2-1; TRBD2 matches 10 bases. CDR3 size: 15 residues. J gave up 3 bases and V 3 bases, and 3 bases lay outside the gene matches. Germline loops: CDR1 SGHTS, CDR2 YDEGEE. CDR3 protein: CASSWPSGGYNEQFF. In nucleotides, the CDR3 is TGTGCCAGCAGCTGGCCTAGCGGGGGCTACAATGAGCAGTTCTTC.

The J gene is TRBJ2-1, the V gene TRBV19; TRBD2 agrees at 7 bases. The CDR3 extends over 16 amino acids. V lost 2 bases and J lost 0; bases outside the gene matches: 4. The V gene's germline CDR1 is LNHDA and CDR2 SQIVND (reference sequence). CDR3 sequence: CASSIIGGSSYNEQFF. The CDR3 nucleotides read TGTGCCAGTAGTATAATCGGGGGGAGCTCCTACAATGAGCAGTTCTTC.

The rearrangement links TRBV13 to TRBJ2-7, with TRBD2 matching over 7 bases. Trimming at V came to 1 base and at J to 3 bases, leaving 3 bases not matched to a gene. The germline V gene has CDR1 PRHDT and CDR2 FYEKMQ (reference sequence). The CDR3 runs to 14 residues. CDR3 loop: CASSLAPGGYEQYF. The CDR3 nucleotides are TGTGCCAGCAGCTTAGCTCCGGGGGGCTACGAGCAGTACTTC.

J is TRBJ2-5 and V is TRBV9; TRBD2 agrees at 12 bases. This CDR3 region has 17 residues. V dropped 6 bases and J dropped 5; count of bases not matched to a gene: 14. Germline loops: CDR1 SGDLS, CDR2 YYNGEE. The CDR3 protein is CASTNGLAGPRSETQYF. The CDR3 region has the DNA TGTGCCAGCACCAACGGACTAGCGGGACCCAGGTCGGAGACCCAGTACTTC.

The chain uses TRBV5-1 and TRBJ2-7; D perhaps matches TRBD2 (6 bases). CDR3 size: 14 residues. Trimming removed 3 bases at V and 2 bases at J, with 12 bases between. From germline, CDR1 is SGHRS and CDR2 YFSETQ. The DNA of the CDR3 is TGCGCCAGCAGCTGGGGGGACGGAACCTACGAGCAGTACTTC. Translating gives CASSWGDGTYEQYF.

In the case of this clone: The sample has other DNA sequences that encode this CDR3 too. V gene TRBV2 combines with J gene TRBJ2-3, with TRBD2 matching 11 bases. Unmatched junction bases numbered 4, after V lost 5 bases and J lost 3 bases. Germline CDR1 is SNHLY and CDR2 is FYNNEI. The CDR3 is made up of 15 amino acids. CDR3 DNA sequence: TGTGCCAGCAGTTTAGCGGGGGGGGGAACAGATACGCAGTATTTT. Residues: CASSLAGGGTDTQYF.

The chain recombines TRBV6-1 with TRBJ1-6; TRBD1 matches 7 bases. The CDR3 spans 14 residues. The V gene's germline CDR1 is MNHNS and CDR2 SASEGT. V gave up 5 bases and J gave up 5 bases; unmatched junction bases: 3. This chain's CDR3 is CASSQQGNNSPLHF. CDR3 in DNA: TGTGCCAGCAGTCAACAGGGGAATAATTCACCCCTCCACTTT.

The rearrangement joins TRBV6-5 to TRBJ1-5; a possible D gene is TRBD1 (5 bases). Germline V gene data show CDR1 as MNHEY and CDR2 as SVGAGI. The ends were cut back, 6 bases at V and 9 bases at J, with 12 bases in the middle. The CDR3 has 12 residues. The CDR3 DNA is TGTGCCAGCAGGGGGCAAGCGGGGCCCCAGCATTTT. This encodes CASRGQAGPQHF.

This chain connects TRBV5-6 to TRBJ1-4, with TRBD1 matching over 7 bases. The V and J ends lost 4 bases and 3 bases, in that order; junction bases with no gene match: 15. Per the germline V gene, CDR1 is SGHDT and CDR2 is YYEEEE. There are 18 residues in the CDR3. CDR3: CASSRLPTGRRANEKLFF. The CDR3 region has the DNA TGTGCCAGCAGCCGCCTCCCGACAGGGAGGAGGGCTAATGAAAAACTGTTTTTT. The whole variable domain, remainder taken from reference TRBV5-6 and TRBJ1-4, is DAGVTQSPTHLIKTRGQQVTLRCSPKSGHDTVSWYQQALGQGPQFIFQYYEEEERQRGNFPDRFSGHQFPNYSSELNVNALLLGDSALYLCASSRLPTGRRANEKLFFGSGTQLSVL.

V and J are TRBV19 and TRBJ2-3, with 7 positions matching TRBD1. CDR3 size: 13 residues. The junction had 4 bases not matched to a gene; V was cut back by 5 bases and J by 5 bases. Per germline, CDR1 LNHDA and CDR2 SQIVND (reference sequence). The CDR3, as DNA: TGTGCCAGTAGTCCTACAGGGGTAGATACGCAGTATTTT. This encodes CASSPTGVDTQYF.

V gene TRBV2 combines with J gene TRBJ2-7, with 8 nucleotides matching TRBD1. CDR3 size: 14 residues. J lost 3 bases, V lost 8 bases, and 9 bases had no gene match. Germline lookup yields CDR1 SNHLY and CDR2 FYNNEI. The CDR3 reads CASLASGQGYEQYF. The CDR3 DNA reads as TGTGCCAGCCTCGCCTCAGGACAGGGCTACGAGCAGTACTTC.

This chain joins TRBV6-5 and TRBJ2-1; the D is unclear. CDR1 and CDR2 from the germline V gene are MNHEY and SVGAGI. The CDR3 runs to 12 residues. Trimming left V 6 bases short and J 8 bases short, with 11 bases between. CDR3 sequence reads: CASRRHADEQFF. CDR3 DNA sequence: TGTGCCAGCAGACGACACGCCGATGAGCAGTTCTTC.

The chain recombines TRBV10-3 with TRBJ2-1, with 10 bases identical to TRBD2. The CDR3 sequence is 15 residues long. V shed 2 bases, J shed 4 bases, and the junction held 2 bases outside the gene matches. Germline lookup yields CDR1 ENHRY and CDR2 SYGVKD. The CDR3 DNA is TGTGCCATCAGTGAGGGGACTAGCGTTTACAATGAGCAGTTCTTC. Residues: CAISEGTSVYNEQFF.

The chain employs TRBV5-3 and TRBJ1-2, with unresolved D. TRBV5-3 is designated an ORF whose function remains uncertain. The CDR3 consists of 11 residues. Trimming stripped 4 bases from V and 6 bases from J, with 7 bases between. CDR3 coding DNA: TGTGCCAGAAGCCCCGGAGATGGCTACACCTTC. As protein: CARSPGDGYTF.

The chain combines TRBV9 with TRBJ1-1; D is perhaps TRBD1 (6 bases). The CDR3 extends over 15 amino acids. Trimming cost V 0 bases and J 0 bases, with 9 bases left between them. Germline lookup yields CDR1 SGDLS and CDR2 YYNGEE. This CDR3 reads CASSVAGQMNTEAFF. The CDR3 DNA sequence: TGTGCCAGCAGCGTAGCAGGACAGATGAACACTGAAGCTTTCTTT.

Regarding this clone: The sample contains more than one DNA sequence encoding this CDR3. CDR3 sequence: CASSPGTGSYEQYF. The CDR3 coding sequence is TGTGCCAGCTCACCAGGTACAGGATCCTACGAGCAGTACTTC. V gene TRBV18 combines with J gene TRBJ2-7; tentative D call: TRBD1 (5 bases). CDR3 size: 14 residues. Germline V gene sequence: CDR1 KGHSH, CDR2 LQKENI. Trimming took off 2 bases at V and 1 base at J, with 9 bases between the two ends.

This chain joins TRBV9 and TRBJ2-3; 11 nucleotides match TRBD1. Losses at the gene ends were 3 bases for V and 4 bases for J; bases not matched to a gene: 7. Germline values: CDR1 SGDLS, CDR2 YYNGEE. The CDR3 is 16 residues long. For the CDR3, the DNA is TGTGCCAGCAGCGCCCGGGACAGGGGGTTGGCAGATACGCAGTATTTT. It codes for CASSARDRGLADTQYF.

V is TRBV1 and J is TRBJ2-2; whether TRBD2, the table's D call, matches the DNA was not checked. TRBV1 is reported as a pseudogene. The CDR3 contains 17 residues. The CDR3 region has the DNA TGCACCAGCAGCGAACCATATGGAGGGGAGAACACCGGGGAGCTGTTTTTT. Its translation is CTSSEPYGGENTGELFF.

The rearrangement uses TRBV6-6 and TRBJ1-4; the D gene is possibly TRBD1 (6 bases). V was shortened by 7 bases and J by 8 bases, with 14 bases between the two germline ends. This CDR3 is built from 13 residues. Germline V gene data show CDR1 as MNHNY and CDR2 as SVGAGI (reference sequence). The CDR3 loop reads CASTTQGKEKLFF. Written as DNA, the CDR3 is TGTGCCAGCACCACTCAGGGGAAAGAAAAACTGTTTTTT.